A selection of T cell receptor beta chains follows, all from one sample in a study of blood T cell repertoires in COVID-19. Profiling relied on immunoSEQ multiplex PCR, and the TCRdb table lists in-frame clones only, not all of them. This sample has about 260,000 clones, with around 90% found just once. Sequenced sample: peripheral blood. The origin of the receptors is a woman aged 60-75 years with COVID-19, enrolled during active disease. CDR3s include the opening cysteine and the closing phenylalanine or tryptophan. A D gene is named only where the DNA matches it firmly. Clone size is given for some rows only: seen once, a few or many times, or a class if the clone is expanded.

V gene	clone size	J gene	D gene	CDR3 DNA	CDR3 protein
TRBV30	.	TRBJ1-6	.	TGTGCCTGGGACGACAGGTATAATTCACCCCTCCACTTT	CAWDDRYNSPLHF
TRBV20-1	.	TRBJ1-1	.	TGCAGTGCTAGTGTCCGCCCGGACACTGAAGCTTTCTTT	CSASVRPDTEAFF
TRBV5-1	.	TRBJ2-7	TRBD2	TGCGCCAGCAGCTCGGGACTAGCGAAACCCTACGAGCAGTACTTC	CASSSGLAKPYEQYF
TRBV7-9	.	TRBJ2-2	.	TGTGCCAGCAGCTTCGTAAGGGGATGGCCCGGGGAGCTGTTTTTT	CASSFVRGWPGELFF
TRBV5-1	.	TRBJ2-1	TRBD2	TGCGCCAGCAGCCCAGGACTAGCGCCCAGCAACAATGAGCAGTTCTTC	CASSPGLAPSNNEQFF
TRBV5-4	.	TRBJ2-1	.	TGTGCCAGCAGCGCTAGAGGCAATGAGCAGTTCTTC	CASSARGNEQFF
TRBV29-1	.	TRBJ1-2	TRBD1	TGCAGCGTCGGGACAGACTATGGCTACACCTTC	CSVGTDYGYTF
TRBV29-1	.	TRBJ2-1	TRBD2	TGCAGCGGTACTAGCGAAAAGGCTTACAATGAGCAGTTCTTC	CSGTSEKAYNEQFF
TRBV5-1	.	TRBJ1-4	.	TGCGCCAGCAGCGAAGGTAGGGGCGTATCCACTAATGAAAAACTGTTTTTT	CASSEGRGVSTNEKLFF
TRBV7-9	.	TRBJ2-1	TRBD2	TGTGCCAGCAGCTTAAGGCTAGCGGGAAACAATGAGCAGTTCTTC	CASSLRLAGNNEQFF
TRBV2	.	TRBJ2-1	TRBD2	TGTGCCAGCAGCCCCAGGGCTGCGGGAGGCCAGAGCTCCTACAATGAGCAGTTCTTC	CASSPRAAGGQSSYNEQFF
TRBV6-2/TRBV6-3	.	TRBJ2-4	TRBD1	TGTGCCAGCAGTTCACTCCGGGACAGGAGGAGAAACATTCAGTACTTC	CASSSLRDRRRNIQYF
TRBV23-1	.	TRBJ2-4	TRBD1	TGCGCCAGCAGACCAAAGGACAGGCGGAGAAACATTCAGTACTTC	CASRPKDRRRNIQYF
TRBV24-1	.	TRBJ2-1	.	TGTGCCACCAGTGATCTACCACGGGGTGAGCAGTTCTTC	CATSDLPRGEQFF
TRBV5-4	.	TRBJ2-1	TRBD2	TGTGCCAGCAGCCGGGGGGGACTAGAGTATAATGAGCAGTTCTTC	CASSRGGLEYNEQFF
TRBV19	few	TRBJ1-3	.	TGTGCCAGTAGTGGGAGAGGAGCTTCTGGAAACACCATATATTTT	CASSGRGASGNTIYF